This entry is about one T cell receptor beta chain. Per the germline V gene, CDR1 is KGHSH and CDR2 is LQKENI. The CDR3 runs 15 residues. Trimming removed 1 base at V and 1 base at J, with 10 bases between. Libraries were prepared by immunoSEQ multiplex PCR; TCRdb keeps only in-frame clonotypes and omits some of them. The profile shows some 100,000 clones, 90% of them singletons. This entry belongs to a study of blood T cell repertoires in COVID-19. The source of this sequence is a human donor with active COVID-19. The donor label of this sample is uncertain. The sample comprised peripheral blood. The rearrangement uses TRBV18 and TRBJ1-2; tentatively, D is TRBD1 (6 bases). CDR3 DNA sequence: TGTGCCAGCTCACCACAGACAGGCCGTAACTATGGCTACACCTTC. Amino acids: CASSPQTGRNYGYTF.